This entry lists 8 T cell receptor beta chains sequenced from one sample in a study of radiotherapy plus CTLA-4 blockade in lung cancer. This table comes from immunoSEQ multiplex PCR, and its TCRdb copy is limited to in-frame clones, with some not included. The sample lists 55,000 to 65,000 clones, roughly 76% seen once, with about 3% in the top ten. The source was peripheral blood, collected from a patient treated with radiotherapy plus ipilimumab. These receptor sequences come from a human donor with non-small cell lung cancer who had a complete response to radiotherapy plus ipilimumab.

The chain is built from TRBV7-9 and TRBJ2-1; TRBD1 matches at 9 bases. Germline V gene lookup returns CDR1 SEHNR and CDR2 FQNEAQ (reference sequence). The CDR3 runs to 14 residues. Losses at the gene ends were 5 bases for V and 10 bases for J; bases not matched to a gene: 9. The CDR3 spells CASSNRDRAGEQFF. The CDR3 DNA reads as TGTGCCAGCAGCAACCGGGACAGGGCGGGAGAGCAGTTCTTC.

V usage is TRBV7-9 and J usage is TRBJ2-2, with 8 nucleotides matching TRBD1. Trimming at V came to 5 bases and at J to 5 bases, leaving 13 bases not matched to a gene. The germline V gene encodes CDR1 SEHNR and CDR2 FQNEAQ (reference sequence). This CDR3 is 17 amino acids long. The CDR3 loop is CASSPRDRRVLTGELFF. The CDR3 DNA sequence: TGTGCCAGCAGCCCACGGGACAGGCGGGTCCTTACCGGGGAGCTGTTTTTT.

The CDR3 loop is CASSEGYREGQYF. CDR3 nucleotide sequence: TGCGCCAGCAGTGAAGGTTACAGGGAAGGGCAGTACTTC. This chain uses TRBV10-2 with TRBJ2-7, with D maybe TRBD1 (6 bases). The CDR3 extends over 13 amino acids. V was cut by 3 bases and J by 9 bases, with 15 bases left in between. In germline, CDR1 is WSHSY, CDR2 SAAADI.

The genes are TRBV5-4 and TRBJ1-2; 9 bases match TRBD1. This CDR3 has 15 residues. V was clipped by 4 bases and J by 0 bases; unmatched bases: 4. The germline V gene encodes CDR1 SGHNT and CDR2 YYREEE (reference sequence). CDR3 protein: CASSRTGAANYGYTF. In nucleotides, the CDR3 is TGTGCCAGCAGCCGGACAGGGGCTGCTAACTATGGCTACACCTTC.

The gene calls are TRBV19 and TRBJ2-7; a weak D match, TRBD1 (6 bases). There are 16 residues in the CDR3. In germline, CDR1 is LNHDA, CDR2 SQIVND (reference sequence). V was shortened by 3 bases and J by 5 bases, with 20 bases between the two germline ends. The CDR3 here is CASSISGGGLRDEQYF. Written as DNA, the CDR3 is TGTGCCAGTAGTATCTCAGGTGGGGGCCTAAGGGACGAGCAGTACTTC.

CDR3 protein: CASRTGNNQPQHF. The CDR3 DNA reads as TGTGCCAGTCGGACAGGGAACAATCAGCCCCAGCATTTT. The chain links TRBV27 to TRBJ1-5; 8 bases line up with TRBD1. CDR1 is MNHEY, CDR2 SMNVEV, per germline (reference sequence). The CDR3 sequence is 13 residues long. J was trimmed by 3 bases and V by 9 bases; bases with no gene match: 4.

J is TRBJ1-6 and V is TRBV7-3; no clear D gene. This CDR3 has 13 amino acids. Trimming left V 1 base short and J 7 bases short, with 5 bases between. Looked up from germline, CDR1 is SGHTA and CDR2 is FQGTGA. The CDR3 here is CASSLIRNSPLHF. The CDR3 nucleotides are TGTGCCAGCAGCTTAATACGGAATTCACCCCTCCACTTT. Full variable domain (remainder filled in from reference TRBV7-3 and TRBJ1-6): GAGVSQTPSNKVTEKGKYVELRCDPISGHTALYWYRQSLGQGPEFLIYFQGTGAADDSGLPNDRFFAVRPEGSVSTLKIQRTERGDSAVYLCASSLIRNSPLHFGNGTRLTVT.

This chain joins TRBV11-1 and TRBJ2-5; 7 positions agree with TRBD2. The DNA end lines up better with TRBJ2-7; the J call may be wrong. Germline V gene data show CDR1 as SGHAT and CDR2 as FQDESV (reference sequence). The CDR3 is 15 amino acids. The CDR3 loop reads CASSSRTSGDYEQYF. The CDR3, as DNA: TGTGCCAGCAGCTCTCGGACTAGTGGAGATTACGAGCAGTACTTC.